This T cell receptor beta chain was recorded in a study of blood T cells in healthy people across ages. Whole-study findings and limits: Roughly linear age-related decline in beta diversity appeared, significant by age 40.

Healthy Caucasian individuals from Russia aged about 6 to 90 served as donors. It was with a sample-barcoded 5' primer and a J-beta primer mix that a second PCR of roughly 7 to 11 cycles was run. TCRdb independently ran MiXCR on the 5' RACE reads; one entry per CDR3 protein. This table holds under 1 million distinct CDR3 sequences, approximately 48% found once. With respect to this clonotype: Its specificity is unknown.

Unmatched junction bases numbered 13, after V lost 3 bases and J lost 6 bases. Germline V gives CDR1 KGHDR, CDR2 SFDVKD. The CDR3 loop spans 19 amino acids. Specimen: blood. This clonotype was obtained from a man in his sixties in good health. The J gene is TRBJ2-3, the V gene TRBV24-1; 14 bases are a match to TRBD2. The CDR3 bases are TGTGCCACCAGTGATCCCCGACTAGCGGGGGGGCGAACCAGGGATACGCAGTATTTT. Its protein is CATSDPRLAGGRTRDTQYF.